The following is a T cell receptor (beta chain) sequence with its context. This sample is drawn from a study of T cells expressing NK-cell markers. TCRdb reprocessed the 5' RACE reads and keeps a single row for each CDR3 protein, giving no DNA. With 250,000 to 300,000 distinct CDR3 sequences in the sample, the ten largest clones hold 4% to 5%. CDR1 and CDR2 from the germline V gene are LNHNV and YYDKDF (reference sequence). CDR3 length equals 17 residues. This sequence originates from a woman aged 18 to 75 in good health. The V call is TRBV15, the J call TRBJ2-7; TCRdb's D call of TRBD2 is untestable without DNA. What was sequenced was blood T cells: a sorted CD56 or NKG2C T cell subset, CD4+ or CD8+ T cells, or bulk PBMC T cells (not recorded which). The CDR3 sequence: CATSRDGHPDSFNEQYF.